What follows are 15 T cell receptor beta chains derived from one specimen sequenced in a study of OX40 agonist ivuxolimab in advanced cancers. Assay used: immunoSEQ multiplex PCR; TCRdb lists only in-frame clones, some missing. The sample contains more than 30,000 clones, roughly nine tenths of which appear only once. Sequenced here: CD4+ or CD8+ T cells sorted from blood, sampled in a trial of the OX40 agonist ivuxolimab. The receptors come from an adult with an advanced solid tumor such as melanoma, head and neck, liver or kidney cancer.

J is TRBJ1-4 and V is TRBV7-9; 9 bases are shared with TRBD1. Germline trimming cut 5 bases from V and 8 bases from J; bases unmatched to any gene: 3. From germline, CDR1 is SEHNR and CDR2 FQNEAQ (reference sequence). The CDR3 is 13 residues long. The CDR3: CASSTGQGEKLFF. The CDR3 bases are TGTGCCAGCAGCACGGGACAGGGAGAAAAACTGTTTTTT.

V is TRBV14 and J is TRBJ2-7; possible D gene TRBD2, 6 bases. This CDR3 spans 16 amino acids. V gave up 2 bases and J gave up 6 bases, with 20 bases separating them. The germline gives CDR1 SGHDN, CDR2 FVKESK. This chain's CDR3 is CASSQPSPLGGGEQYF. The CDR3 bases are TGTGCCAGCAGCCAACCTAGCCCCCTTGGGGGAGGCGAGCAGTACTTC. The whole variable domain, filled in from reference TRBV14 and TRBJ2-7, reads EAGVTQFPSHSVIEKGQTVTLRCDPISGHDNLYWYRRVMGKEIKFLLHFVKESKQDESGMPNNRFLAERTGGTYSTLKVQPAELEDSGVYFCASSQPSPLGGGEQYFGPGTRLTVT.

V is TRBV9 and J is TRBJ1-5; 12 bases are a match to TRBD1. Trimming at V came to 3 bases and at J to 1 base, leaving 14 bases not matched to a gene. Germline values: CDR1 SGDLS, CDR2 YYNGEE. The length of the CDR3 is 20 residues. CDR3 bases: TGTGCCAGCAGCGCCCCCCGGGACAGGGGGCGTGGAGTCAGCAATCAGCCCCAGCATTTT. The encoded protein is CASSAPRDRGRGVSNQPQHF.

The genes are TRBV19 and TRBJ1-5; D is unclear. Germline V lookup: CDR1 LNHDA, CDR2 SQIVND (reference sequence). The CDR3 sequence is 14 residues long. With 3 bases removed from V and 3 bases from J, the gap between germline ends came to 9 bases. This CDR3 reads CASSILGFNQPQHF. The CDR3 bases are TGTGCCAGTAGTATTCTGGGTTTCAATCAGCCCCAGCATTTT.

This clone was detected only once. The rearrangement uses TRBV2 and TRBJ1-3, with TRBD1 identical over 7 bases. The length of the CDR3 is 18 residues. The V and J ends lost 5 bases and 0 bases, in that order; junction bases with no gene match: 13. Germline V gene sequence: CDR1 SNHLY, CDR2 FYNNEI. CDR3 nucleotide sequence: TGTGCCAGCAGTATTCAAGAAGGGGGCACAGGCTCTGGAAACACCATATATTTT. Amino acids: CASSIQEGGTGSGNTIYF.

The J gene is TRBJ2-5, the V gene TRBV7-9, with D possibly matching TRBD1 (6 bases). Looked up from germline, CDR1 is SEHNR and CDR2 is FQNEAQ (reference sequence). The CDR3 length is 14 residues. V shed 3 bases and J shed 5 bases, with 13 bases lying between them. CDR3: CASSFSAGVETQYF. The CDR3 DNA is TGTGCCAGCAGCTTTTCGGCAGGGGTTGAGACCCAGTACTTC.

This clone was seen a single time. The chain joins TRBV6-5 to TRBJ1-1; D is uncertain. Germline lookup yields CDR1 MNHEY and CDR2 SVGAGI. This CDR3 spans 14 amino acids. V was shortened by 2 bases and J by 6 bases, with 13 bases between the two germline ends. The CDR3 DNA is TGTGCCAGCAGTTACGACGGGATTCAACCTGAAGCTTTCTTT. Translation gives CASSYDGIQPEAFF.

This clone came up a few times. The chain carries TRBV4-3 and TRBJ1-1; 11 bases fit TRBD1. With V trimmed by 0 bases and J by 9 bases, 12 bases remained unmatched. Looked up from germline, CDR1 is LGHNA and CDR2 is YSLEER. CDR3 length: 17 residues. CDR3 loop: CASSQETMRGQGAQAFF. The CDR3 DNA is TGCGCCAGCAGCCAAGAAACTATGCGAGGACAGGGGGCTCAAGCTTTCTTT.

This rearrangement joins TRBV19 to TRBJ2-3; D may be TRBD1 (6 bases). Germline CDR1 is LNHDA and CDR2 is SQIVND (reference sequence). This CDR3 is built from 16 residues. The germline V and J ends were trimmed by 6 bases and 2 bases, with 18 bases remaining between them. The DNA for the CDR3 is TGTGCCAGTAGGGGACACCCGACTGGGACCACAGATACGCAGTATTTT. This codes for CASRGHPTGTTDTQYF.

This clone has just one count. V and J are TRBV18 and TRBJ1-1; 10 bases are a match to TRBD1. V lost 3 bases and J lost 6; bases outside the gene matches: 4. Germline CDR1 reads KGHSH; CDR2 reads LQKENI. The CDR3 covers 14 residues. Here the CDR3 reads CASSPGQGKAEAFF. CDR3 bases: TGTGCCAGCTCACCGGGACAGGGGAAGGCTGAAGCTTTCTTT. Complete variable domain (other parts from reference TRBV18 and TRBJ1-1): NAGVMQNPRHLVRRRGQEARLRCSPMKGHSHVYWYRQLPEEGLKFMVYLQKENIIDESGMPKERFSAEFPKEGPSILRIQQVVRGDSAAYFCASSPGQGKAEAFFGQGTRLTVV.

There are a few counts of this clone. This chain links TRBV5-1 with TRBJ1-2, with D unclear. This CDR3 comprises 14 residues. Germline assignment: CDR1 SGHRS and CDR2 YFSETQ. Trimming removed 0 bases from V and 1 base from J, with 7 bases in between. The CDR3 spells CASSLDGLNYGYTF. The DNA of the CDR3 is TGCGCCAGCAGCTTGGATGGCCTTAACTATGGCTACACCTTC.

The chain links TRBV7-3 to TRBJ2-1; TRBD2 matches at 9 bases. This CDR3 has 16 amino acids. Germline lookup yields CDR1 SGHTA and CDR2 FQGTGA. Trimming took 5 bases from V and 6 from J; bases not matched to a gene: 11. The CDR3 bases are TGTGCCAGCAGCCTCATTAGGCTAGCGGGGAGCAATGAGCAGTTCTTC. Its protein product is CASSLIRLAGSNEQFF. Full variable domain (missing parts from reference TRBV7-3 and TRBJ2-1): GAGVSQTPSNKVTEKGKYVELRCDPISGHTALYWYRQSLGQGPEFLIYFQGTGAADDSGLPNDRFFAVRPEGSVSTLKIQRTERGDSAVYLCASSLIRLAGSNEQFFGPGTRLTVL.

The chain has TRBV30 and TRBJ2-3; 7 positions match TRBD2. The V segment lost 5 bases and the J segment 6 bases; nucleotides outside the gene matches: 14. The CDR3 totals 15 residues. CDR1 is GTSNPN and CDR2 is SVGIG in the germline V gene (reference sequence). The CDR3 DNA sequence: TGTGCCTGGGGGAAAGGGAGCGGGGATAGGGATACGCAGTATTTT. Protein product: CAWGKGSGDRDTQYF.

V is TRBV18 and J is TRBJ2-1; TRBD1 matches 7 bases. CDR3 length: 17 amino acids. Trimming cost V 2 bases and J 1 base; bases outside gene matches: 8. Germline V CDR1 and CDR2: KGHSH, LQKENI. The CDR3 bases are TGTGCCAGCTCACCAAAGAACAGGGGACGATCCTACAATGAGCAGTTCTTC. It translates to CASSPKNRGRSYNEQFF.

This rearrangement joins TRBV9 to TRBJ1-4, with a tentative D call TRBD1 (6 bases). Looked up from germline, CDR1 is SGDLS and CDR2 is YYNGEE. The germline V and J ends were trimmed by 4 bases and 8 bases, with 18 bases remaining between them. The CDR3 length is 15 residues. Here the CDR3 DNA reads TGTGCCAGCAGCCGAAGTCAACAGGGTTGGGAAAAACTGTTTTTT. This translates into CASSRSQQGWEKLFF.